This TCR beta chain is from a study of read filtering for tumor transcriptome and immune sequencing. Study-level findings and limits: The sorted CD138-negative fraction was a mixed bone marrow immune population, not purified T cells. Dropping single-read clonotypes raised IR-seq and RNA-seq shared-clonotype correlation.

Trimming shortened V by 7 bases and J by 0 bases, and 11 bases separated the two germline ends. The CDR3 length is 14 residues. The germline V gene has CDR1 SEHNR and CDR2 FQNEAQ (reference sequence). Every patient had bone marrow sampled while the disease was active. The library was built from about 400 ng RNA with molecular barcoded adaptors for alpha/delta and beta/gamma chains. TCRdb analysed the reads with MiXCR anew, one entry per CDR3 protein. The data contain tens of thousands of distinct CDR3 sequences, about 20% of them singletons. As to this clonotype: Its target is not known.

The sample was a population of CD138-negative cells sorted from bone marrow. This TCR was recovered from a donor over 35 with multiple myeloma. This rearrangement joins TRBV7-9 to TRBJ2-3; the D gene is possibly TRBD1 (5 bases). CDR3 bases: TGTGCCAGCAAGCCAGACAGAAGCACAGATACGCAGTATTTT. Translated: CASKPDRSTDTQYF.